This TCR beta chain was identified during a study of PD-1 blockade in classical Hodgkin lymphoma. Whole-study results and caveats: Possibly reflecting disease activity or prior therapy, repertoire differences have causes that remain undefined.

CDR1 MDHEN and CDR2 SYDVKM come from the germline V gene. V gave up 3 bases and J gave up 3 bases, with 6 bases separating them. This CDR3 comprises 12 residues. TCRdb's copy holds only in-frame clones and misses some; the assay was immunoSEQ multiplex PCR. Among under 30,000 clones listed, roughly four fifths were seen once. On this clone itself: Antigen unknown.

All patients experienced relapse after autologous stem cell transplantation, and brentuximab vedotin exposure was variable. This sequence originates from a human donor with classical Hodgkin lymphoma. The rearrangement links TRBV28 to TRBJ2-7, with no clear D. The sequencing used peripheral blood mononuclear cells (PBMCs), collected before the second cycle of nivolumab. The CDR3: CASSLNSYEQYF. The CDR3 DNA follows: TGTGCCAGCAGTTTGAACAGCTACGAGCAGTACTTC.